This TCR beta chain was observed in a study of shared clonotypes between healthy human individuals (dated by TCRdb to between 2020 and 2021). Background on the whole study: The cohort included three men and two women between 18 and 49 years of age. For each donor, CD4 naive and CD4 memory were each given three plates, CD8 naive was given two plates, and CD8 memory was given one plate. Blood TCR repertoires of five healthy adults were deeply sequenced to estimate repertoire size and the extent of clonotype sharing between individuals. To increase sequencing depth and limit assay-specific biases, different laboratories used diverse techniques to prepare libraries and sequence TCR repertoires. Between about 0.85 and 9.5 billion PBMCs per donor were obtained by leukapheresis. The paper's findings and limits, for the study overall: Only blood was sampled, and tissue TCR repertoires likely differ from those in blood. The genetic and exposure-history diversity represented was limited by the small number of donors. Naive subsets generally had larger estimated clonotype richness than memory subsets. Pairwise subsampling led to the expectation that sequencing depth would affect the degree of clonotype sharing among donors. Clonotypes shared by all four sorted-subset donors showed higher generation probabilities than non-shared clonotypes. Sharing across several donors was observed for about 5% of naive CD4, about 4% of naive CD8, 2.3% of memory CD4, and about 0.39% of memory CD8 clonotypes. Rarefaction of sorted-subset datasets indicated incomplete sequencing despite the large sequencing depth.

As for this clone: Its recognized antigen is unknown. No quality values exist for individual bases; no much larger clone is one base distant.

Healthy HIV-negative adults with no recently reported acute infections or vaccinations were included as donors. All donors were Caucasian adults living in Nashville, Tennessee, USA. The CD8 memory samples were a combination of magnetically selected CD45RO+ cells and CCR7-negative CD45RA+ effector memory (TemRA) cells. Blood was collected by leukapheresis, and PBMCs were isolated by Ficoll-Histopaque density gradient centrifugation and then cryopreserved in liquid nitrogen vapor phase. Analytical flow cytometry was used to check the purity and quantity of each magnetically sorted T cell population. Genomic DNA was isolated from each sorted fraction and quantified by UV absorbance on a Nanodrop 2000c. V lost 4 bases and J lost 2 bases; the stretch between them is 6 bases long. Per the germline V gene, KGHSY is the CDR1 and FQNENV is the CDR2. Counted from cysteine to phenylalanine, this CDR3 has 12 amino acids. This entry keeps only the CDR3 DNA: 36 bases, framed from base 1.

Using the deep immunoSEQ assay, TCR CDR3 regions were amplified from genomic DNA by multiplex PCR. Extracted genomic DNA from each cell subset was spread evenly across all wells of several immunoSEQ 96-well plates, with each plate serving as a replicate. For sorted subsets, about 210 ng of genomic DNA, equivalent to tens of thousands of T cell genomes, went into each replicate PCR. Purified libraries were quantified with a Qubit 3.0 fluorometer, sized on a Bioanalyzer 2100, and re-quantified with the KAPA Library Quantification kit. Every immunoSEQ 96-well plate was sequenced on a separate single-read 150-cycle Illumina NextSeq 550 flow cell. On the authors' methods: Because the immunoSEQ output held only junctional sequences and lacked quality scores, the filtering could not match the filtering applied to full-length reads. To assign V/J genes and CDR3, sequences were annotated against IMGT germline references using PyIR, a Python wrapper for IgBLAST v1.9. Reads with weak V/J assignments (E-value above 1e-6), missing CDR3, stop codons, out-of-frame junctions, or ambiguous translated residues were removed. A V3J clonotype was defined by an identical inferred V gene, J gene, and CDR3 amino acid sequence. Percentage overlap between repertoires was calculated by dividing the number of shared unique clonotypes by the size of the smaller repertoire. RTK rarefaction, the Chao1 estimator, and Recon v2.1 estimates of unobserved clonotypes were used to assess repertoire richness. OLGA was used to compute generation probabilities for all TCRbeta clonotypes that the gDNA method yielded from a handful of donors. TCRdb re-hosts the immuneACCESS table, in-frame sequences only. Its copies lack some clones; in the studies checked, an unresolved V gene accounts for under half of them, and the cause for the rest is not known. V and J calls and clone size are those listed in that table; D and trimming were worked out from the DNA. Present in this sample are roughly 110,000 clones, around 66% of which were seen just once. About 22% of the sample lies in the top ten.

The chain couples TRBV16 to TRBJ2-7; matching of 5 bases hints at TRBD2 as the D gene. Sequencing was done on a sample of memory CD8+ T cells sorted from blood. This specimen's cell subset or site label, per the study, means: CD45RO+ cells pooled with CCR7-negative TemRA cells. This clonotype originated in a woman aged 25-40 years in good health. The DNA reads TGTGCCAGCAGCCCCGGGACCTACGAGCAGTACTTC. This yields the protein CASSPGTYEQYF.